Each of the 27 T cell receptor beta chains below was sequenced from the same sample in a study of blood T cell repertoires in COVID-19. Produced via immunoSEQ multiplex PCR; TCRdb's table is partial and in-frame only. The data hold almost 400,000 clones, with over 75% observed a single time. The source material was peripheral blood. These receptors all come from a woman aged 55 to 70 with COVID-19, enrolled during active disease.

The chain employs TRBV11-2 and TRBJ2-3; D not certain. V was pared by 1 base and J by 0 bases, with 8 bases between. CDR1 and CDR2 from the germline V gene are SGHAT and FQNNGV. CDR3 length: 15 residues. Written as DNA, the CDR3 is TGTGCCAGCAGCTTAGTATCCCCTAGCACAGATACGCAGTATTTT. It specifies CASSLVSPSTDTQYF.

This chain connects TRBV5-4 to TRBJ1-1; TRBD1 agrees at 7 bases. The V and J ends lost 0 bases and 1 base, in that order; junction bases with no gene match: 3. The CDR3 consists of 15 residues. Germline lookup yields CDR1 SGHNT and CDR2 YYREEE (reference sequence). This chain's CDR3 is CASSLGGGGNTEAFF. The DNA of the CDR3 is TGTGCCAGCAGCTTGGGAGGGGGCGGGAACACTGAAGCTTTCTTT.

This sequence joins TRBV5-6 and TRBJ1-6; D gene uncertain. The germline V gene has CDR1 SGHDT and CDR2 YYEEEE. V shed 2 bases and J shed 3 bases, with 12 bases lying between them. The CDR3 runs 16 residues. CDR3 sequence: CASSFGRVVYNSPLHF. In nucleotides, the CDR3 is TGTGCCAGCAGCTTTGGTAGAGTTGTCTATAATTCACCCCTCCACTTT.

The V call is TRBV10-1, the J call TRBJ2-7; TRBD1 aligns across 10 bases. The CDR3 runs to 15 residues. Germline V lookup: CDR1 WNHNN, CDR2 SYGVQD (reference sequence). V dropped 3 bases and J dropped 4; count of bases not matched to a gene: 6. The CDR3 DNA follows: TGCGCCAGCAGTGACACGGGACAGGGGAGGTACGAGCAGTACTTC. It specifies CASSDTGQGRYEQYF.

This chain connects TRBV4-1 to TRBJ2-1; TRBD2 matches 8 bases. The CDR3 extends over 16 amino acids. Per germline, CDR1 MGHRA and CDR2 YSYEKL. After removal of 3 bases from V and 0 bases from J, the junction contained 4 bases not matched to a gene. This CDR3 is CASSQSGGASYNEQFF. The CDR3 DNA reads TGCGCCAGCAGCCAGTCCGGGGGGGCCTCCTACAATGAGCAGTTCTTC.

The chain couples TRBV7-2 to TRBJ1-2; D not certain. Trimming took 2 bases from V and 10 from J, leaving 11 bases between them. CDR1 and CDR2 from the germline V gene are SGHTA and FQGNSA. The CDR3 contains 12 residues. The CDR3 region is CASSLSRTDYTF. The CDR3 coding sequence is TGTGCCAGCAGCTTATCACGAACAGACTACACCTTC.

The chain is built from TRBV6-5 and TRBJ2-7; TRBD1 matches at 8 bases. Trimming removed 6 bases from V and 7 bases from J; junction bases left unmatched: 5. The CDR3 consists of 12 residues. Germline CDR1 reads MNHEY; CDR2 reads SVGAGI. The CDR3 DNA sequence: TGTGCCAGCAGCCGCGGGACAGGTGAGCAGTACTTC. As protein: CASSRGTGEQYF.

The chain couples TRBV9 to TRBJ2-5, with 9 bases aligning to TRBD1. This CDR3 region has 15 residues. Germline V gene data show CDR1 as SGDLS and CDR2 as YYNGEE. Trimming cost V 2 bases and J 5 bases; bases outside gene matches: 7. The chain's CDR3 is CASSVRDREWETQYF. The CDR3 region has the DNA TGTGCCAGCAGCGTTCGGGACAGGGAGTGGGAGACCCAGTACTTC.

The V and J genes are TRBV7-2 and TRBJ1-2, with a tentative D call TRBD1 (6 bases). V lost 4 bases and J lost 4, with 13 bases in between. CDR1 is SGHTA and CDR2 is FQGNSA in the germline V gene. This CDR3 has 14 residues. The CDR3 region has the DNA TGTGCCAGCAGCTCCTCCCAGGGGCCCTATGGCTACACCTTC. Protein product: CASSSSQGPYGYTF.

The CDR3 protein is CASSYGRQFSYTF. DNA for the CDR3: TGTGCCAGCAGCTATGGGCGACAGTTCAGCTACACCTTC. The gene calls are TRBV7-9 and TRBJ1-2, with D perhaps TRBD1 (5 bases). Germline CDR1 reads SEHNR; CDR2 reads FQNEAQ (reference sequence). V lost 4 bases and J 9 bases, leaving 15 bases between the germline ends. This CDR3 is built from 13 residues.

This chain links TRBV4-2 with TRBJ1-6; D might be TRBD1 (5 bases). Germline loops: CDR1 LGHNA, CDR2 YNFKEQ. The CDR3 contains 20 residues. V lost 1 base to trimming and J lost 4 bases, with 23 bases between them. The chain's CDR3 is CASSQGEGPDYYRYNSPLHF. DNA for the CDR3: TGTGCCAGCAGCCAAGGGGAGGGGCCTGACTATTACCGATATAATTCACCCCTCCACTTT.

This clone was recorded a few times. The V call is TRBV5-1, the J call TRBJ2-1; TRBD1 matches 9 bases. The germline V gene encodes CDR1 SGHRS and CDR2 YFSETQ. This CDR3 has 14 amino acids. V lost 2 bases, J lost 6 bases, and 3 bases stayed unmatched. The CDR3 nucleotides read TGCGCCAGCAGCTTAAGACAGGGGGGCAATGAGCAGTTCTTC. Translation gives CASSLRQGGNEQFF.

This chain uses TRBV24-1 with TRBJ2-1; 14 bases line up with TRBD2. The ends lost 4 bases at V and 7 bases at J; junction bases unmatched: 8. CDR3 length equals 17 residues. The germline CDR1 and CDR2 sequences are KGHDR and SFDVKD. The CDR3 sequence: CATSDRLAGGAGNEQFF. CDR3 nucleotides: TGTGCCACCAGTGACAGACTAGCGGGGGGGGCTGGGAATGAGCAGTTCTTC.

The CDR3 sequence is CASSNRYNSPLHF. For the CDR3, the DNA is TGTGCCAGTAGCAACAGGTATAATTCACCCCTCCACTTT. The chain uses TRBV19 and TRBJ1-6; a weak D match, TRBD1 (5 bases). Trimming removed 6 bases from V and 4 bases from J, with 7 bases in between. Per the germline V gene, CDR1 is LNHDA and CDR2 is SQIVND (reference sequence). The CDR3 is 13 residues long. The whole variable domain, remainder taken from reference TRBV19 and TRBJ1-6, is DGGITQSPKYLFRKEGQNVTLSCEQNLNHDAMYWYRQDPGQGLRLIYYSQIVNDFQKGDIAEGYSVSREKKESFPLTVTSAQKNPTAFYLCASSNRYNSPLHFGNGTRLTVT.

The V call is TRBV7-9, the J call TRBJ1-3; D remains ambiguous. V was shortened by 5 bases and J by 4 bases, with 12 bases between the two germline ends. The germline V gene has CDR1 SEHNR and CDR2 FQNEAQ (reference sequence). The CDR3 runs 14 residues. The CDR3 region is CASSPPGRGNTIYF. The CDR3 DNA follows: TGTGCCAGCAGCCCTCCCGGGAGAGGAAACACCATATATTTT.

The V call is TRBV6-6, the J call TRBJ2-5; TRBD1 matches at 8 bases. The CDR3 runs to 19 residues. V shed 5 bases, J shed 2 bases, and the junction held 19 bases outside the gene matches. From germline, CDR1 is MNHNY and CDR2 SVGAGI (reference sequence). DNA for the CDR3: TGTGCCAGCAGTCCAGGACAGGGTTTTATCTCGGACGGGCAAGAGACCCAGTACTTC. It yields the protein CASSPGQGFISDGQETQYF.

In DNA, the CDR3 is TGTGCCAAGGGGGGGACCTCCTCCTACAATGAGCAGTTCTTC. Translating gives CAKGGTSSYNEQFF. The V gene is TRBV2, the J gene TRBJ2-1, with a possible D match to TRBD2 (7 bases). This CDR3 is built from 14 residues. With 10 bases removed from V and 0 bases from J, the gap between germline ends came to 13 bases. Germline loops: CDR1 SNHLY, CDR2 FYNNEI.

The chain carries TRBV14 and TRBJ1-6; unclear D gene. Trimming removed 3 bases at V and 0 bases at J, with 12 bases between. The CDR3 extends over 17 amino acids. Germline V gene lookup returns CDR1 SGHDN and CDR2 FVKESK. As DNA, the CDR3 is TGTGCCAGCAGCCACCCGACACCCAGCTCCTATAATTCACCCCTCCACTTT. This gives the protein CASSHPTPSSYNSPLHF.

The V gene is TRBV7-9, the J gene TRBJ1-1; D may be TRBD1 (5 bases). CDR1 is SEHNR, CDR2 FQNEAQ, per germline (reference sequence). The CDR3 runs 15 residues. The V gene lost 5 bases and the J gene lost 0 bases, with 13 bases spanning the gap. The CDR3 sequence is CASSPLSGVNTEAFF. CDR3 in DNA: TGTGCCAGCAGCCCCCTTTCGGGGGTGAACACTGAAGCTTTCTTT.

The CDR3 sequence is CATSSRQGYSPLHF. The DNA of the CDR3 is TGTGCCACCAGTAGCAGACAGGGGTATTCACCCCTCCACTTT. The chain carries TRBV24-1 and TRBJ1-6; 8 bases fit TRBD1. CDR3 length equals 14 residues. With 6 bases clipped from V and 8 bases from J, the junction kept 5 bases outside the gene matches. Germline CDR1 reads KGHDR; CDR2 reads SFDVKD.

V gene TRBV5-1 combines with J gene TRBJ2-7; 11 bases map to TRBD2. Losses at the gene ends were 2 bases for V and 5 bases for J; bases not matched to a gene: 3. CDR1 is SGHRS, CDR2 YFSETQ, per germline. The CDR3 runs to 14 residues. CDR3 coding DNA: TGCGCCAGCAGCTTTAGCGGGGGGGACAACGAGCAGTACTTC. It is translated as CASSFSGGDNEQYF.

Regarding this clone: This sequence may be a read error, since a much larger clone differs from it by one base. This chain uses TRBV4-1 with TRBJ1-1, with D possibly TRBD1 on 5 matching bases. The germline V gene has CDR1 MGHRA and CDR2 YSYEKL. V lost 5 bases and J lost 1, with 8 bases in between. The CDR3 sequence is 13 residues long. The CDR3 here is CASSLGANTEAFF. The CDR3 DNA is TGCGCCAGCAGCTTAGGGGCGAACACTGAAGCTTTCTTT.

The V and J genes are TRBV5-6 and TRBJ1-4, with a weak D call TRBD1 (6 bases). The CDR3 contains 13 residues. Germline assignment: CDR1 SGHDT and CDR2 YYEEEE. V shed 4 bases and J shed 14 bases, with 18 bases lying between them. Here the CDR3 reads CASSIQRGFGLFF. Here the CDR3 DNA reads TGTGCCAGCAGCATACAGAGGGGGTTCGGGCTGTTTTTT.

This sequence joins TRBV4-1 and TRBJ2-7; perhaps TRBD1 as D (6 bases). Germline assignment: CDR1 MGHRA and CDR2 YSYEKL. Trimming pared 1 base from V and 5 bases from J, leaving 18 bases between. The CDR3 length is 16 residues. CDR3 amino acids: CASSQASRGSPHEQYF. The CDR3 DNA is TGCGCCAGCAGCCAAGCATCCAGGGGTTCCCCCCACGAGCAGTACTTC.

The chain couples TRBV6-6 to TRBJ1-6; 7 bases align to TRBD1. The CDR3 length is 14 residues. Germline trimming cut 4 bases from V and 7 bases from J; bases unmatched to any gene: 4. Germline V gives CDR1 MNHNY, CDR2 SVGAGI (reference sequence). CDR3 sequence: CASSSSTGNSPLHF. The CDR3 bases are TGTGCCAGCAGTTCCTCGACAGGGAATTCACCCCTCCACTTT.

The CDR3 DNA follows: TGTGCCAGCAGGGTGGACAGGGTGGCAGGAAACACCATATATTTT. It translates to CASRVDRVAGNTIYF. The chain joins TRBV6-5 to TRBJ1-3; 8 bases line up with TRBD1. Germline CDR1 and CDR2: MNHEY and SVGAGI. This CDR3 region has 15 residues. Trimming removed 6 bases from V and 4 bases from J; junction bases left unmatched: 8.

This clone was seen only once. The chain combines TRBV2 with TRBJ1-1, with D unclear. Deletions cut 6 bases from V and 4 bases from J, with 9 bases between. Germline values: CDR1 SNHLY, CDR2 FYNNEI. This CDR3 is 12 amino acids long. CDR3 residues: CASRLDTTEAFF. Written as DNA, the CDR3 is TGTGCCAGCAGATTAGACACCACTGAAGCTTTCTTT.